This TCR beta chain was obtained from a study of cytomegalovirus exposure and HLA in healthy donors. The CDR3 is made up of 14 amino acids. Between the trimmed V and J ends, which lost 4 bases and 7 bases, there was a span of 15 bases. CDR1 and CDR2 (germline): SGHDT, YYEEEE. Vbeta (60) and Jbeta (13) primers were used in the PCR. Method: immunoSEQ multiplex PCR; TCRdb's copy keeps in-frame clones and lacks some. The sample's table shows fewer than 110,000 clones. V gene TRBV5-6 combines with J gene TRBJ2-1; D is possibly TRBD2 (6 bases). The clonotype was recovered from a man between 35 and 55 years old in good health and CMV-seronegative. Sequenced: PBMCs. The CDR3 is CASSLSGLKNEQFF. In DNA form, the CDR3 reads TGTGCCAGCAGCCTTTCGGGACTTAAAAATGAGCAGTTCTTC.